This T cell receptor beta chain originates from a study of T cells in Graves' hyperthyroidism and ophthalmopathy. For the study at large: The initial diagnosis was the point when peripheral blood was collected, ahead of any treatment.

There are many counts of this clonotype. Reasons for excluding patients were uncontrolled infection, other autoimmune disease, pregnancy or lactation. RNA transcripts provided the source from which TCR beta CDR3 regions were amplified. HTBI primers were employed in a first-round RT-PCR of the TCR CDR3. TCRdb reprocessed the multiplex PCR reads with MiXCR, giving one entry per CDR3 protein. There are 450,000 to 600,000 distinct CDR3 sequences in the sample; approximately 15% occur only once, and 14% lies in the top ten. The CDR3 spans 15 residues. V shed 1 base and J shed 0 bases, with 7 bases lying between them. CDR1 is MDHEN, CDR2 SYDVKM, per germline.

Specimen: blood. The rearrangement uses TRBV28 and TRBJ1-5, with no clear D. This TCR derives from a woman in her thirties or forties with Graves' hyperthyroidism. The CDR3 DNA reads as TGTGCCAGCAGTTTATCGGGGTATAGCAATCAGCCCCAGCATTTT. Residues: CASSLSGYSNQPQHF.